These 16 T cell receptor beta chains were all obtained from the same sample, sequenced in a study of blood T cell repertoires in COVID-19. Sequencing used immunoSEQ multiplex PCR; TCRdb keeps in-frame clones, though not all of them. In the table there are under 200,000 clones, more than 75% of which are singletons. The sample consisted of peripheral blood. These receptors were obtained from a man between 40 and 49 years old with active or convalescent COVID-19.

The V and J genes are TRBV4-2 and TRBJ2-3; TRBD1 matches at 8 bases. This CDR3 region has 15 residues. Germline trimming cut 1 base from V and 5 bases from J; bases unmatched to any gene: 5. Germline V gene lookup returns CDR1 LGHNA and CDR2 YNFKEQ. CDR3 DNA sequence: TGTGCCAGCAGCCAAGGGACAGGGCAGGTAGATACGCAGTATTTT. Amino acids: CASSQGTGQVDTQYF.

For the CDR3, the DNA is TGTGCCAGCAGCCTTACGACTAGCGGGGGGGCAGATACGCAGTATTTT. It codes for CASSLTTSGGADTQYF. This chain links TRBV7-3 with TRBJ2-3; 14 nucleotides agree with TRBD2. CDR1 and CDR2 (germline): SGHTA, FQGTGA. The CDR3 is 16 residues long. Germline trimming cut 5 bases from V and 4 bases from J; bases unmatched to any gene: 5. Using reference TRBV7-3 and TRBJ2-3 for the parts outside the CDR3, the full variable domain is GAGVSQTPSNKVTEKGKYVELRCDPISGHTALYWYRQSLGQGPEFLIYFQGTGAADDSGLPNDRFFAVRPEGSVSTLKIQRTERGDSAVYLCASSLTTSGGADTQYFGPGTRLTVL.

The rearrangement joins TRBV7-2 to TRBJ1-1; no clear D. The germline V and J ends were trimmed by 6 bases and 5 bases, with 16 bases remaining between them. The V gene's germline CDR1 is SGHTA and CDR2 FQGNSA. The length of the CDR3 is 14 residues. CDR3 DNA: TGTGCCAGCAGGGGGAGCGGGCGCCTGACTGAAGCTTTCTTT. It translates to CASRGSGRLTEAFF.

This clone was observed once. The rearrangement links TRBV15 to TRBJ2-2; 13 positions match TRBD2. The CDR3 extends over 17 amino acids. Germline V gives CDR1 LNHNV, CDR2 YYDKDF (reference sequence). V lost 6 bases and J lost 9; bases outside the gene matches: 13. This CDR3 reads CATSPIGLAGDARELFF. CDR3 sequence (DNA): TGTGCCACCAGTCCGATCGGACTAGCGGGAGATGCTCGGGAGCTGTTTTTT. Looking up the rest from reference TRBV15 and TRBJ2-2 gives the full variable domain: DAMVIQNPRYQVTQFGKPVTLSCSQTLNHNVMYWYQQKSSQAPKLLFHYYDKDFNNEADTPDNFQSRRPNTSFCFLDIRSPGLGDTAMYLCATSPIGLAGDARELFFGEGSRLTVL.

V is TRBV6-5 and J is TRBJ1-4; 7 nucleotides line up with TRBD1. V lost 6 bases to trimming and J lost 7 bases; unmatched junction nucleotides: 11. Germline V lookup: CDR1 MNHEY, CDR2 SVGAGI. CDR3 length: 15 residues. The CDR3 reads CASRGLRGDTEKLFF. DNA of the CDR3: TGTGCCAGCAGAGGCCTCAGGGGGGATACTGAAAAACTGTTTTTT.

This chain connects TRBV4-1 to TRBJ2-1; TRBD2 agrees at 10 bases. Per germline, CDR1 MGHRA and CDR2 YSYEKL. The CDR3 is made up of 17 amino acids. J was trimmed by 8 bases and V by 4 bases; bases with no gene match: 14. The CDR3 loop reads CASSLTGTSAPGDEQFF. The CDR3 nucleotides are TGCGCCAGCAGCCTTACCGGGACTAGCGCCCCAGGGGATGAGCAGTTCTTC.

This clone has just one count. The rearrangement joins TRBV11-2 to TRBJ1-1; 7 bases line up with TRBD1. From germline, CDR1 is SGHAT and CDR2 FQNNGV. The CDR3 extends over 14 amino acids. The V and J ends lost 6 bases and 6 bases, in that order; junction bases with no gene match: 10. CDR3 in amino acids: CASSRNTGVPEAFF. Here the CDR3 DNA reads TGTGCCAGCAGTCGCAATACAGGGGTCCCTGAAGCTTTCTTT.

The CDR3 bases are TGTGCCAGCAGTGAAAGGACAGGCCGGACTGAAGCTTTCTTT. It specifies CASSERTGRTEAFF. The rearrangement links TRBV2 to TRBJ1-1; 7 bases line up with TRBD1. The V gene end was trimmed by 2 bases and the J gene end by 5 bases; junction bases not matched to a gene: 5. Germline V CDR1 and CDR2: SNHLY, FYNNEI. The CDR3 runs to 14 residues.

The chain combines TRBV7-8 with TRBJ2-7; TRBD1 aligns across 10 bases. CDR3 length: 14 amino acids. Per germline, CDR1 SGHVS and CDR2 FQNEAQ. Trimming removed 7 bases from V and 6 bases from J; junction bases left unmatched: 9. The CDR3 DNA reads as TGTGCCAGCACCCCCGGACAGGGGGGAGGCGAGCAGTACTTC. Its protein is CASTPGQGGGEQYF. The full variable domain, in which reference TRBV7-8 and TRBJ2-7 provide the parts outside the CDR3, is GAGVSQSPRYKVAKRGQDVALRCDPISGHVSLFWYQQALGQGPEFLTYFQNEAQLDKSGLPSDRFFAERPEGSVSTLKIQRTQQEDSAVYLCASTPGQGGGEQYFGPGTRLTVT.

This clone was seen just once. This chain links TRBV29-1 with TRBJ1-1; 9 nucleotides agree with TRBD1. CDR1 is SQVTM, CDR2 ANQGSEA, per germline. This CDR3 is 14 amino acids long. Trimming took 4 bases from V and 5 from J; bases not matched to a gene: 8. In nucleotides, the CDR3 is TGCAGCGTTGCACAGGGGGCGCCGGGGACTGAAGCTTTCTTT. It codes for CSVAQGAPGTEAFF.

The gene calls are TRBV4-1 and TRBJ2-3; D remains ambiguous. CDR1 MGHRA and CDR2 YSYEKL come from the germline V gene. Trimming took off 3 bases at V and 2 bases at J, with 15 bases between the two ends. This CDR3 has 16 residues. CDR3 sequence: CASSQSLETLTDTQYF. The CDR3 nucleotides are TGCGCCAGCAGCCAGTCACTCGAAACCCTCACAGATACGCAGTATTTT.

The V gene is TRBV24-1, the J gene TRBJ2-1, with TRBD1 identical over 7 bases. With V trimmed by 3 bases and J by 0 bases, 4 bases remained unmatched. CDR1 and CDR2 from the germline V gene are KGHDR and SFDVKD. The CDR3 extends over 16 amino acids. CDR3 amino acids: CATSDARTGSYNEQFF. Here the CDR3 DNA reads TGTGCCACCAGTGATGCACGGACAGGCTCCTACAATGAGCAGTTCTTC.

V usage is TRBV11-2 and J usage is TRBJ1-2; the match to TRBD1 covers 11 bases. The CDR3 totals 16 residues. Germline CDR1 is SGHAT and CDR2 is FQNNGV. V gave up 9 bases and J gave up 2 bases; unmatched junction bases: 11. In nucleotides, the CDR3 is TGTGCCAGTACCTCCCGGGACAGGGGGGGAAACTATGGCTACACCTTC. It is translated as CASTSRDRGGNYGYTF.

V gene TRBV6-6 combines with J gene TRBJ1-2, with TRBD1 identical over 7 bases. V was clipped by 7 bases and J by 4 bases; unmatched bases: 9. The length of the CDR3 is 14 residues. Germline CDR1 is MNHNY and CDR2 is SVGAGI (reference sequence). The chain's CDR3 is CASNLQGQLYGYTF. The CDR3 DNA follows: TGTGCCAGCAACCTTCAGGGACAGCTCTATGGCTACACCTTC.

This rearrangement joins TRBV2 to TRBJ2-1; 8 bases line up with TRBD2. With V trimmed by 1 base and J by 2 bases, 1 base remained unmatched. This CDR3 spans 15 amino acids. From germline, CDR1 is SNHLY and CDR2 FYNNEI. CDR3 sequence: CASSEGTSPYNEQFF. The CDR3 nucleotides are TGTGCCAGCAGTGAAGGGACTAGCCCCTACAATGAGCAGTTCTTC.

Only a few counts were recorded for this clone. The chain joins TRBV5-3 to TRBJ2-7, with 7 bases matching TRBD1. TRBV5-3 is designated an ORF whose function remains uncertain. The trim removed 5 bases at V and 3 bases at J, leaving 11 bases unmatched. The CDR3 is 15 amino acids. The CDR3 spells CARRYGTDRSYEQYF. The CDR3 nucleotides read TGTGCCAGAAGGTACGGGACAGATCGGAGCTACGAGCAGTACTTC.